One and the same sample provided the 15 T cell receptor beta chains below, sequenced in a study of T cell responses to AZD1222 COVID-19 vaccine. Clones were read by immunoSEQ multiplex PCR, and TCRdb kept only the in-frame ones, dropping some. The sample includes 90,000 to 100,000 clones, about 85% of them seen just once. The specimen was peripheral blood, collected on day 0 of AZD1222 vaccination. The receptors derive from an adult in good health.

This chain uses TRBV6-5 with TRBJ2-1; no clear D. The length of the CDR3 is 12 residues. V lost 6 bases and J 0 bases, leaving 3 bases between the germline ends. Germline lookup yields CDR1 MNHEY and CDR2 SVGAGI. Written as DNA, the CDR3 is TGTGCCAGCAGGGACTCCTACAATGAGCAGTTCTTC. Protein product: CASRDSYNEQFF.

This rearrangement joins TRBV28 to TRBJ1-1; possible D gene TRBD1, 5 bases. This CDR3 is 17 amino acids long. V was shortened by 6 bases and J by 1 base, with 21 bases between the two germline ends. Per germline, CDR1 MDHEN and CDR2 SYDVKM. The DNA for the CDR3 is TGTGCCAGCAGAACCTTGGGCGGGGGGGGAAAGAACACTGAAGCTTTCTTT. Encoded protein: CASRTLGGGGKNTEAFF.

The chain links TRBV24-1 to TRBJ2-5; D is unclear. This CDR3 is built from 13 residues. V was clipped by 5 bases and J by 3 bases, with 9 bases between them. The germline V gene has CDR1 KGHDR and CDR2 SFDVKD. As DNA, the CDR3 is TGTGCCACCAGTGGATCCGTTGAAGAGACCCAGTACTTC. Its protein product is CATSGSVEETQYF.

This chain connects TRBV6-5 to TRBJ1-6; maybe TRBD1 (6 bases). V was pared by 10 bases and J by 3 bases, with 16 bases between. CDR3 length: 15 amino acids. Per the germline V gene, CDR1 is MNHEY and CDR2 is SVGAGI. The chain's CDR3 is CATTNYRDYNSPLHF. The CDR3 region has the DNA TGTGCCACTACGAATTACAGGGACTATAATTCACCCCTCCACTTT.

The V gene is TRBV2, the J gene TRBJ2-2, with D tentatively TRBD2 (5 bases). The CDR3 is 13 residues long. V lost 4 bases, J lost 4 bases, and 7 bases lay in between. Germline assignment: CDR1 SNHLY and CDR2 FYNNEI. DNA of the CDR3: TGTGCCAGCAGTGGAACTAGCACCGGGGAGCTGTTTTTT. Amino acid sequence: CASSGTSTGELFF.

V and J are TRBV7-2 and TRBJ1-2; D gene unclear. Germline V gene sequence: CDR1 SGHTA, CDR2 FQGNSA. The CDR3 is made up of 14 amino acids. The V gene lost 1 base and the J gene lost 4 bases, with 10 bases spanning the gap. This chain's CDR3 is CASSLGRLSYGYTF. In DNA, the CDR3 is TGTGCCAGCAGCTTAGGGAGGCTTAGCTATGGCTACACCTTC.

The V and J genes are TRBV15 and TRBJ2-3; TRBD2 matches at 10 bases. The CDR3 covers 16 residues. Germline CDR1 is LNHNV and CDR2 is YYDKDF (reference sequence). The junction had 7 bases not matched to a gene; V was cut back by 3 bases and J by 4 bases. As DNA, the CDR3 is TGTGCCACCAGCAGGGGGGCTAGCGGGGGCTCAGATACGCAGTATTTT. Its protein is CATSRGASGGSDTQYF.

V is TRBV14 and J is TRBJ2-2; the D is unclear. V lost 1 base, J lost 5 bases, and 14 bases lay in between. The germline CDR1 and CDR2 sequences are SGHDN and FVKESK. The CDR3 is made up of 16 amino acids. The CDR3 bases are TGTGCCAGCAGCCAAGTGCACGGCCCAGGTACCGGGGAGCTGTTTTTT. Protein sequence: CASSQVHGPGTGELFF.

The chain joins TRBV3-1 (or the pseudogene TRBV3-2) to TRBJ1-5; the D is unclear. The germline V gene has CDR1 LGHDT and CDR2 YNNKEL (reference sequence). The CDR3 is made up of 12 amino acids. The V gene lost 4 bases and the J gene lost 0 bases, with 1 base spanning the gap. The CDR3 protein is CASSLSNQPQHF. CDR3 bases: TGTGCCAGCAGCCTTAGCAATCAGCCCCAGCATTTT.

The rearrangement joins TRBV5-1 to TRBJ1-2; D is unresolved. Trimming took 3 bases from V and 8 from J, leaving 14 bases between them. The CDR3 contains 13 residues. The germline V gene has CDR1 SGHRS and CDR2 YFSETQ. CDR3 region: CASSYSQSGGYTF. The CDR3 region has the DNA TGCGCCAGCAGCTATAGTCAATCAGGCGGCTACACCTTC.

The chain uses TRBV21-1 and TRBJ1-2. TRBV21-1 is a recognized pseudogene. CDR3 length: 11 residues. The CDR3 bases are TGTGCCAGCAGCAAGAAGGGCGGCTACACCTTC. Translating it yields CASSKKGGYTF.

The table lists this clone with a count of one. J is TRBJ1-4 and V is TRBV2; 8 bases match TRBD1. With V trimmed by 4 bases and J by 8 bases, 12 bases remained unmatched. Germline-derived CDR1 and CDR2 are SNHLY and FYNNEI. This CDR3 spans 16 amino acids. The CDR3 is CASSVDRELVEEKLFF. CDR3 DNA sequence: TGTGCCAGCAGTGTGGACAGGGAACTGGTGGAGGAAAAACTGTTTTTT.

This chain uses TRBV14 with TRBJ1-5; D is unresolved. The ends were cut back, 4 bases at V and 5 bases at J, with 9 bases in the middle. Germline CDR1 reads SGHDN; CDR2 reads FVKESK. The CDR3 is 13 amino acids. CDR3 residues: CASSLFRDQPQHF. CDR3 bases: TGTGCCAGCAGCCTGTTTCGAGATCAGCCCCAGCATTTT.

J is TRBJ1-2 and V is TRBV6-5; perhaps TRBD1 as D (5 bases). The CDR3 has 14 amino acids. Germline V CDR1 and CDR2: MNHEY, SVGAGI. V was shortened by 4 bases and J by 2 bases, with 11 bases between the two germline ends. This chain's CDR3 is CASSSPGTNYGYTF. CDR3 bases: TGTGCCAGCAGTTCCCCGGGGACGAACTATGGCTACACCTTC.

J is TRBJ1-5 and V is TRBV7-9; D perhaps matches TRBD1 (5 bases). CDR3 size: 14 residues. V was cut by 5 bases and J by 3 bases, with 11 bases left in between. From germline, CDR1 is SEHNR and CDR2 FQNEAQ (reference sequence). Here the CDR3 DNA reads TGTGCCAGCAGCCGGGACCAGGACAATCAGCCCCAGCATTTT. As protein: CASSRDQDNQPQHF.